This T cell receptor beta chain originates from a study of blood T cell repertoires in COVID-19. Only in-frame clones appear in the TCRdb table, and some are missing; sequencing was by immunoSEQ multiplex PCR. The repertoire holds 65,000 to 90,000 clones, with 87% as singletons. V gave up 0 bases and J gave up 2 bases, with 12 bases separating them. The germline CDR1 and CDR2 sequences are SGDLS and YYNGEE. The CDR3 is 16 amino acids. Material: peripheral blood. V usage is TRBV9 and J usage is TRBJ1-3; unclear D gene. The clonotype originates from a man in his thirties or forties with acute or convalescent COVID-19. CDR3 sequence: CASSVALEGAGNTIYF. In DNA form, the CDR3 reads TGTGCCAGCAGCGTAGCTCTAGAAGGCGCTGGAAACACCATATATTTT.